This T cell receptor (beta chain) was profiled in a study of shared clonotypes between healthy human individuals. The CDR3 covers 9 residues. CDR1 and CDR2 from the germline V gene are DFQATT and SNEGSKA (reference sequence). Naive CD8 cells, CD45RO-negative and positively selected for CCR7, excluded terminally differentiated effector memory CD45RA+ cells. Healthy HIV-negative adults with no recent acute infections or vaccinations were recruited as donors. As for this clone: Germline is not matched at one junction end, which may reflect a read error.

The assay was immunoSEQ multiplex PCR, and TCRdb's table has in-frame clones only and misses some. The sample yields about 1,800,000 clones, about 95% seen once. The sequencing input was naive CD8+ T cells sorted from blood. The rearrangement uses TRBV20-1 and TRBJ2-3; D gene ambiguous. This receptor was obtained from a man aged 18 to 29 in good health. CDR3 in DNA: TGCAGTGCTAGAGATAACGGGCCCTTT. This codes for CSARDNGPF.